This T cell receptor (beta chain) was found in a study of blood T cell repertoires in COVID-19. Whole-study context: Sources were T cells, B-cell-depleted T cells, or PBMCs; the material itself was cDNA or gDNA.

Patients from Seattle were sampled longitudinally, starting during active infection. The assay was immunoSEQ multiplex PCR, and TCRdb's table has in-frame clones only and misses some. The table shows 180,000 or so clones, with about four fifths occurring only once. The sequence came from a woman aged 40 to 50 with COVID-19, enrolled during active disease. The source material was peripheral blood.

The chain's CDR3 is CASSTYRLDTQYF. As DNA, the CDR3 is TGCGCCAGCAGCACTTACAGGTTGGATACGCAGTATTTT. This sequence joins TRBV5-1 and TRBJ2-3; a possible D gene is TRBD1 (5 bases). V shed 4 bases and J shed 6 bases, with 12 bases lying between them. The germline CDR1 and CDR2 sequences are SGHRS and YFSETQ. This CDR3 comprises 13 residues.